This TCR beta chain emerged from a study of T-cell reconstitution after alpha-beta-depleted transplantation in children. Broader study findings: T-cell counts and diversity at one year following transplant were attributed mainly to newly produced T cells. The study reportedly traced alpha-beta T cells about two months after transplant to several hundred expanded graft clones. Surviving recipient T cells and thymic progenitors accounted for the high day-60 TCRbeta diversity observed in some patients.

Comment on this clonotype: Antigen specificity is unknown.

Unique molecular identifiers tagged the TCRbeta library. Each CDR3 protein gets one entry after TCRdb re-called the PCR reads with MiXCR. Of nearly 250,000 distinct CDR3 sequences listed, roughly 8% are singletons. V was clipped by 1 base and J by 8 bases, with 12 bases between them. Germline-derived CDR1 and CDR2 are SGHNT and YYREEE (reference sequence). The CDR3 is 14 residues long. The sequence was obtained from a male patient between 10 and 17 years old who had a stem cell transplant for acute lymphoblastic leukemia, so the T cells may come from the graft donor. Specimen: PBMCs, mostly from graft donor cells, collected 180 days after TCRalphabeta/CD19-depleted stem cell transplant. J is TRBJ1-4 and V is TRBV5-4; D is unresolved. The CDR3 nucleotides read TGTGCCAGCAGCTTGTTAGGCAGTGCGGAAAAACTGTTTTTT. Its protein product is CASSLLGSAEKLFF.